This T cell receptor beta chain derives from a study of cytotoxic CD8 clonotypes in ibrutinib-treated CLL. Background on the study: Complete response was seen in 2 patients and partial in roughly 25; about 12 progressed and 14 stayed remitted after a median roughly 70 months.

V trimming: 4 bases; J trimming: 4 bases; junction bases outside the gene matches: 8. Germline assignment: CDR1 SNHLY and CDR2 FYNNEI. The CDR3 length is 15 residues. Whole-study findings and limits: Clonality measured at baseline exceeded age-matched healthy donors, tracking circulating CD8+ T-cell counts.

As regards this clone: Its antigen is undetermined.

TCRdb's copy holds only in-frame clones and misses some; the assay was immunoSEQ multiplex PCR. Altogether more than 200,000 clones are present, 75% to 80% being singletons, with the ten largest covering approximately 10%. The sample was PBMCs, taken after 12 months of ibrutinib treatment. The sequence derives from a human donor with chronic lymphocytic leukemia. The rearrangement links TRBV2 to TRBJ2-3, with 7 bases lining up with TRBD2. The CDR3 DNA follows: TGTGCCAGCAGTGCTTGGACTAGATCCTCAGATACGCAGTATTTT. Its protein is CASSAWTRSSDTQYF.